This TCR beta chain was captured by sequencing in a study of blood T cell repertoires in COVID-19. Only one count was recorded for this clone. Repertoires were generated with immunoSEQ multiplex PCR, while TCRdb's copy carries only in-frame clones and drops some. The repertoire has some 46,000 clones, roughly 68% of them found once; the top ten carry approximately 60%. This receptor was taken from a man older than 75 with acute or convalescent COVID-19. Material for sequencing was peripheral blood.

The CDR3 reads CASSYEAGRTDTQYF. In DNA form, the CDR3 reads TGTGCCAGCAGTTACGAGGCGGGGCGAACAGATACGCAGTATTTT. The V and J genes are TRBV6-5 and TRBJ2-3; tentatively, D is TRBD2 (6 bases). The V and J ends lost 2 bases and 3 bases respectively, with 12 bases between them. This CDR3 has 15 residues. Germline CDR1 MNHEY, CDR2 SVGAGI.